The sequence of this TCR beta chain was determined in a study of early T cells in non-severe SARS-CoV-2 infection. On the study more broadly: Unsorted whole blood bulk RNA was sequenced, with unpaired chains.

The V and J ends lost 2 bases and 4 bases, in that order; junction bases with no gene match: 10. The CDR3 contains 17 residues. Germline CDR1 DFQATT, CDR2 SNEGSKA (reference sequence). TCRdb itself ran the 5' RACE reads through MiXCR, one entry per CDR3 protein. The top ten hold about 1.6% of the sample, which has 55,000 to 70,000 distinct CDR3 sequences, 9.5% to 15% seen once. The chain links TRBV20-1 to TRBJ2-2, with 10 positions matching TRBD1. The sample consisted of whole blood. This TCR was sampled from an adult who was a healthcare worker with PCR-confirmed SARS-CoV-2 infection or an uninfected control (not recorded which). Written as DNA, the CDR3 is TGCAGTGCTAGAAAAATTGGGACAGGGGTGGGCACCGGGGAGCTGTTTTTT. Its translation: CSARKIGTGVGTGELFF.